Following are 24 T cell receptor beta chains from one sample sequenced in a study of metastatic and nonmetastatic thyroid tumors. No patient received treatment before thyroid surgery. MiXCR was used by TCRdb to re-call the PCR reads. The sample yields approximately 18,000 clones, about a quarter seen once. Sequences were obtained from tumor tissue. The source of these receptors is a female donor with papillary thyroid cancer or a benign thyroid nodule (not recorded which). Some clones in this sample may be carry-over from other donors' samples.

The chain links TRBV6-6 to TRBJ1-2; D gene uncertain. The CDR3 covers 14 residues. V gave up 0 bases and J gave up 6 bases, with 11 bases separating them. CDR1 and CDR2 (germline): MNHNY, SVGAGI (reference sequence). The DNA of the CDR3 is TGTGCCAGCAGTTACTCGTGGCCGGAGAATGGCTACACCTTC. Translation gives CASSYSWPENGYTF.

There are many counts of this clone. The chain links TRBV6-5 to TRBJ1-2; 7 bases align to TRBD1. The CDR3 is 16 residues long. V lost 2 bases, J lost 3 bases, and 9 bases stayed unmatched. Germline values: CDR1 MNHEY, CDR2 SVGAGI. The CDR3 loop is CASSYTPGTDYYGYTF. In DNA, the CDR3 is TGTGCCAGCAGTTACACCCCCGGGACAGATTACTATGGCTACACCTTC.

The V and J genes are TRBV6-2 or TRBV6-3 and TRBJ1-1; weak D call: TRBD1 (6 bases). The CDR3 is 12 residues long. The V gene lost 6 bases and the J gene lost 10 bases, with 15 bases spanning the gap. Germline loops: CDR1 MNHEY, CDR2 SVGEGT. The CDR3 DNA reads TGTGCCAGCAGCTTAAATAGGGGGAGAGCTTTCTTT. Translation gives CASSLNRGRAFF.

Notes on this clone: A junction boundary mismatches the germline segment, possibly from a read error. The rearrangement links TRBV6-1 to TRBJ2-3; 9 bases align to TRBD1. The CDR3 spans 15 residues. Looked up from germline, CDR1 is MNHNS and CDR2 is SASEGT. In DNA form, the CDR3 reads TGTGCCAGCAGTCTGACAGGGGGTGTCACAGATACACAGTATTTT. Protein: CASSLTGGVTDTQYF.

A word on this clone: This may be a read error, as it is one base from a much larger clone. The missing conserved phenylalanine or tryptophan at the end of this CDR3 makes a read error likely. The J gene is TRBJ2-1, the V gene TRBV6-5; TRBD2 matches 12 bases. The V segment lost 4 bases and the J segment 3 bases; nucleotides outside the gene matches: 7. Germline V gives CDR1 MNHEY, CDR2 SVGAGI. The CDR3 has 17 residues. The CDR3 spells CASSSPRTSGVYNEQFL. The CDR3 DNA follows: TGTGCCAGCAGTTCCCCACGGACTAGCGGGGTCTACAATGAGCAGTTCCTC.

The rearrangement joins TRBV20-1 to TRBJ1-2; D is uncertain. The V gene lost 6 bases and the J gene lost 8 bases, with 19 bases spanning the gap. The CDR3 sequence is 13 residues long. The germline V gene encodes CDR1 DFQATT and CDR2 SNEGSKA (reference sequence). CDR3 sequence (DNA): TGCAGTGCACACACGAGGTCGGGGTCCGGCTACACCTTC. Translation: CSAHTRSGSGYTF.

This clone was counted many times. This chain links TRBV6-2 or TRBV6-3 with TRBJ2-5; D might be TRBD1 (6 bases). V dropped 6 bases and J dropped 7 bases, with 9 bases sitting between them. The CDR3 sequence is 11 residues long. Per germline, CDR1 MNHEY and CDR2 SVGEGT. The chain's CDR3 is CASSPQGTQYF. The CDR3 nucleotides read TGTGCCAGCAGCCCACAGGGGACCCAGTACTTC.

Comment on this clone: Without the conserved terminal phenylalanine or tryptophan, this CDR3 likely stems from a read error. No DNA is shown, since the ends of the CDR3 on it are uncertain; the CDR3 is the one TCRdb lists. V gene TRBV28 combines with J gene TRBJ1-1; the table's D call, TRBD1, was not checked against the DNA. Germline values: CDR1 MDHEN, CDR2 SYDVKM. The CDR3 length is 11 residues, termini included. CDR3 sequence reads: CASSTGNRDWI.

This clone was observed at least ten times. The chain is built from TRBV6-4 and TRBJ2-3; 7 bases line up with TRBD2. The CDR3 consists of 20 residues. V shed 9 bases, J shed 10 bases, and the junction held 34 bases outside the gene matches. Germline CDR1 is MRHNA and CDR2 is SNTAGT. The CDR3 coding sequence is TGTGCCAGTCACCCTGGGGGGGGAATCAGGAGCACCTACTCATCCTACGCGCAGTATTTT. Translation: CASHPGGGIRSTYSSYAQYF.

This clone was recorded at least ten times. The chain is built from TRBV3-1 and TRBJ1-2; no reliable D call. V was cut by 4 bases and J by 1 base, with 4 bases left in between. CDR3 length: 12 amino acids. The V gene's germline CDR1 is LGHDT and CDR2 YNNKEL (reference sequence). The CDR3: CASSLGNYGYTF. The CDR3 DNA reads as TGTGCCAGCAGCCTAGGTAACTATGGCTACACCTTC.

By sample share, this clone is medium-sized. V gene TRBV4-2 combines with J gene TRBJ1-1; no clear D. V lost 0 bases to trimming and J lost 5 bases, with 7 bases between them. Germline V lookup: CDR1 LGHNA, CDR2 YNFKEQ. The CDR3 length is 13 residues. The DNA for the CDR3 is TGTGCCAGCAGCCAAGATACACCTACTGAAGCTTTCTTT. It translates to CASSQDTPTEAFF.

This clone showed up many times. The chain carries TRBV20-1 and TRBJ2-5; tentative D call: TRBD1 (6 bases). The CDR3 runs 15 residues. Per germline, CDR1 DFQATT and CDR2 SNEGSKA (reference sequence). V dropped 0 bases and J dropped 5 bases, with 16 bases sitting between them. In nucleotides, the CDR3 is TGCAGTGCTAGAGACCGTACAGGGTTGGAGGAGACCCAGTACTTC. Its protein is CSARDRTGLEETQYF.

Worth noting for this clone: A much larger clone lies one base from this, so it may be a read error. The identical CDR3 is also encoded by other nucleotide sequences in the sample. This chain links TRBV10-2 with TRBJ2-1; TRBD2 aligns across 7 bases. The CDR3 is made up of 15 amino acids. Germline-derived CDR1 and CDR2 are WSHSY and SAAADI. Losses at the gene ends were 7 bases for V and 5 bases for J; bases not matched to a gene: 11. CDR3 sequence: CASISRRGGHNEQFF. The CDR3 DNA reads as TGCGCCAGCATTTCTCGCCGCGGGGGACACAATGAGCAGTTCTTC.

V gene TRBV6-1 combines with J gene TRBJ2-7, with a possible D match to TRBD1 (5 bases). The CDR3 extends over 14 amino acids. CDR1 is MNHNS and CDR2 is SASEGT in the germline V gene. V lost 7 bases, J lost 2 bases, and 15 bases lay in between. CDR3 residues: CASIRQGHPYEQYF. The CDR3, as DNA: TGTGCCAGCATCCGGCAGGGTCACCCCTACGAGCAGTACTTC.

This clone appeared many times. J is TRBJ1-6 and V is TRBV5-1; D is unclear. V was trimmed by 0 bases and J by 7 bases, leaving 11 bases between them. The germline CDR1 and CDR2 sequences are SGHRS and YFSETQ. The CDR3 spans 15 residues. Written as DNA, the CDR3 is TGCGCCAGCAGCTTGGAAACGGGGATGAATTCACCCCTCCACTTT. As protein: CASSLETGMNSPLHF.

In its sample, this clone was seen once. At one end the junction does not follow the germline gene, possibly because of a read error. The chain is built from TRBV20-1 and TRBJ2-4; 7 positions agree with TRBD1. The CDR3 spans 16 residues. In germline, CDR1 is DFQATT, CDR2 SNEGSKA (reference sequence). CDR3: CSSRMGLQGAKNIQYF. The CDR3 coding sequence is TGCAGTTCTAGGATGGGCCTACAGGGGGCCAAAAACATTCAGTACTTC.

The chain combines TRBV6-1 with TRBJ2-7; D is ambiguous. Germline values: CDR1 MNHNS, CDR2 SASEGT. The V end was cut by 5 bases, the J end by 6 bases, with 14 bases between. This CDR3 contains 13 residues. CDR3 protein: CASSPVPVSEQYF. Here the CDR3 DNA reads TGTGCCAGCAGTCCGGTACCAGTAAGCGAGCAGTACTTC.

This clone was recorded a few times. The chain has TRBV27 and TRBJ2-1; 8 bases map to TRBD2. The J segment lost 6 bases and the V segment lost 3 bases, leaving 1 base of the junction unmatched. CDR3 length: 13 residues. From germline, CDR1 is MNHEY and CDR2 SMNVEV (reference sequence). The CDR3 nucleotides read TGTGCCAGCAGTTTCGGGGGGGGCAATGAGCAGTTCTTC. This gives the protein CASSFGGGNEQFF.

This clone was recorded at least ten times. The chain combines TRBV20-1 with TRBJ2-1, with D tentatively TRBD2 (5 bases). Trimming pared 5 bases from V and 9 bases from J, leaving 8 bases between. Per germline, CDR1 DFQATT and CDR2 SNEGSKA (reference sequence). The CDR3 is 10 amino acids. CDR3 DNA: TGCAGTGCTCCGGCGGGTGAGCAGTTCTTC. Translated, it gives CSAPAGEQFF.

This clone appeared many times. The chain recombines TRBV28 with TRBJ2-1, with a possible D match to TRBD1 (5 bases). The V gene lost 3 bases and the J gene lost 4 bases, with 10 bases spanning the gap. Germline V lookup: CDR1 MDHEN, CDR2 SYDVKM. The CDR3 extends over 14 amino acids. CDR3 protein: CASSFETAYNEQFF. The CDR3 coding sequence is TGTGCCAGCAGTTTCGAGACAGCATACAATGAGCAGTTCTTC.

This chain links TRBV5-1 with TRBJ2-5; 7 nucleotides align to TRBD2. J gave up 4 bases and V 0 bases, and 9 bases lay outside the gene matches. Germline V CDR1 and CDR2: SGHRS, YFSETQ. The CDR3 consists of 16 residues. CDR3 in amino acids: CASSLEGGGAAETQYF. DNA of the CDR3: TGCGCCAGCAGCTTGGAGGGCGGGGGTGCCGCAGAGACCCAGTACTTC.

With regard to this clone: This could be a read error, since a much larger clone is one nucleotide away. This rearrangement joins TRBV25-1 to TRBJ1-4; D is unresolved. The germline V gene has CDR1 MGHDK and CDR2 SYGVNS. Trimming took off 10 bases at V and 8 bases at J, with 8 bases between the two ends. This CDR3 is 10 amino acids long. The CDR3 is CATLWEKLFF. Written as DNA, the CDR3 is TGTGCCACCCTCTGGGAAAAACTGTTTTTT.

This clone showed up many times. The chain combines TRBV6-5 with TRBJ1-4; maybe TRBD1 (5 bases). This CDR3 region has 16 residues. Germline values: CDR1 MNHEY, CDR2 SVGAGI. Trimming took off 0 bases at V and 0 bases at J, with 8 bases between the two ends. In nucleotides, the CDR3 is TGTGCCAGCAGTTACTCCATAGGGGCAACTAATGAAAAACTGTTTTTT. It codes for CASSYSIGATNEKLFF.

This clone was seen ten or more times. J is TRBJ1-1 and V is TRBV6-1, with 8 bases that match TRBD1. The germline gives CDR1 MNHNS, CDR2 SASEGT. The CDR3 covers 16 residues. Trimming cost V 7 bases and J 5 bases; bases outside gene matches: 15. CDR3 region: CASNDLDRGQRTEAFF. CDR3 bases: TGTGCCAGCAATGACCTCGACAGGGGACAGCGGACTGAAGCTTTCTTT.